This T cell receptor beta chain is drawn from a study of blood T cell repertoires in COVID-19. Background on the study: PBMCs, B-cell-depleted T cells, or T cells were the source of the cDNA or gDNA that made up the material.

Germline V gene data show CDR1 as SGHRS and CDR2 as YFSETQ. After removal of 4 bases from V and 0 bases from J, the junction contained 8 bases not matched to a gene. The CDR3 sequence is 16 residues long. TCRdb's copy holds only in-frame clones and misses some; the assay was immunoSEQ multiplex PCR. The sample lists over 75,000 clones; 85% to 95% were seen once. The sequence was obtained from a human donor with active COVID-19. The donor label of this sample is uncertain. The chain joins TRBV5-1 to TRBJ2-5, with 8 bases aligning to TRBD2. Source material: peripheral blood. The DNA of the CDR3 is TGCGCCAGCAGCGGGAGACTAGCGATAAACCAAGAGACCCAGTACTTC. It is translated as CASSGRLAINQETQYF. Combining the CDR3 with reference TRBV5-1 and TRBJ2-5 gives the whole variable domain KAGVTQTPRYLIKTRGQQVTLSCSPISGHRSVSWYQQTPGQGLQFLFEYFSETQRNKGNFPGRFSGRQFSNSRSEMNVSTLELGDSALYLCASSGRLAINQETQYFGPGTRLLVL.